These 30 T cell receptor beta chains came from one sample sequenced in a study of PD-L1 blockade in urothelial cancer. Clones were read by immunoSEQ multiplex PCR, and TCRdb kept only the in-frame ones, dropping some. The sample yields 40,000 or so clones, under 90% seen once. The sequences come from PBMCs, collected around atezolizumab (anti-PD-L1) treatment. Receptors were obtained from a man aged 55 to 70 with urothelial cancer.

This sequence joins TRBV9 and TRBJ1-3; D not certain. The CDR3 is 16 amino acids. CDR1 is SGDLS, CDR2 YYNGEE, per germline. Trimming took 0 bases from V and 0 from J, leaving 10 bases between them. The CDR3 is CASSVGEGRSGNTIYF. CDR3 nucleotides: TGTGCCAGCAGCGTAGGCGAGGGCCGCTCTGGAAACACCATATATTTT.

J is TRBJ1-1 and V is TRBV4-1; D uncertain. The CDR3 totals 16 residues. V lost 0 bases and J lost 5, with 16 bases in between. Per germline, CDR1 MGHRA and CDR2 YSYEKL. The CDR3 is CASSQDPLNTLTEAFF. In DNA form, the CDR3 reads TGCGCCAGCAGCCAAGATCCTTTAAATACTTTGACTGAAGCTTTCTTT.

This chain links TRBV19 with TRBJ1-4; TRBD1 agrees at 7 bases. The CDR3 is made up of 14 amino acids. J gave up 3 bases and V 3 bases, and 1 base lay outside the gene matches. CDR1 LNHDA and CDR2 SQIVND come from the germline V gene (reference sequence). The CDR3, as DNA: TGTGCCAGTAGTATCCAGGGGGCTAATGAAAAACTGTTTTTT. Translating gives CASSIQGANEKLFF.

This clone occurred once. The J gene is TRBJ1-6, the V gene TRBV6-6, with TRBD1 matching 8 bases. Germline V lookup: CDR1 MNHNY, CDR2 SVGAGI (reference sequence). The CDR3 runs 15 residues. Trimming cost V 4 bases and J 8 bases; bases outside gene matches: 7. The CDR3 loop reads CASSSTDRAYSPLHF. As DNA, the CDR3 is TGTGCCAGCAGTTCTACGGACAGGGCCTATTCACCCCTCCACTTT.

The CDR3 protein is CASSPLPGQGSEKLFF. The CDR3, as DNA: TGTGCCAGCAGCCCACTACCGGGACAGGGGAGTGAAAAACTGTTTTTT. The chain uses TRBV7-8 and TRBJ1-4; 10 bases line up with TRBD1. The CDR3 extends over 16 amino acids. Unmatched junction bases numbered 10, after V lost 5 bases and J lost 7 bases. Germline values: CDR1 SGHVS, CDR2 FQNEAQ.

V and J are TRBV28 and TRBJ2-7; 7 bases map to TRBD1. Germline V lookup: CDR1 MDHEN, CDR2 SYDVKM. Trimming cost V 4 bases and J 1 base; bases outside gene matches: 10. The CDR3 contains 16 residues. The CDR3 spells CASSYKRGGNSYEQYF. The DNA of the CDR3 is TGTGCCAGCAGTTATAAGAGAGGGGGCAATTCCTACGAGCAGTACTTC.

The rearrangement joins TRBV19 to TRBJ2-3; tentatively, D is TRBD2 (7 bases). Trimming removed 4 bases at V and 3 bases at J, with 14 bases between. This CDR3 comprises 15 residues. From germline, CDR1 is LNHDA and CDR2 SQIVND (reference sequence). CDR3 sequence (DNA): TGTGCCAGTAGTACCGCGGGGGCGCTGACAGATACGCAGTATTTT. Amino acid sequence: CASSTAGALTDTQYF. The full variable domain, with the rest looked up from reference TRBV19 and TRBJ2-3, is DGGITQSPKYLFRKEGQNVTLSCEQNLNHDAMYWYRQDPGQGLRLIYYSQIVNDFQKGDIAEGYSVSREKKESFPLTVTSAQKNPTAFYLCASSTAGALTDTQYFGPGTRLTVL.

The chain combines TRBV5-1 with TRBJ1-5; maybe TRBD1 (6 bases). Germline CDR1 is SGHRS and CDR2 is YFSETQ. V was shortened by 0 bases and J by 4 bases, with 11 bases between the two germline ends. This CDR3 contains 15 residues. CDR3 coding DNA: TGCGCCAGCAGCTTGGGGACAGAATTAAATCAGCCCCAGCATTTT. Translated, it gives CASSLGTELNQPQHF.

This rearrangement joins TRBV5-1 to TRBJ2-6; 11 bases are shared with TRBD1. The CDR3 runs to 17 residues. Germline V gene lookup returns CDR1 SGHRS and CDR2 YFSETQ. Trimming removed 4 bases from V and 2 bases from J; junction bases left unmatched: 5. The chain's CDR3 is CASSLLGQGAGANVLTF. The DNA of the CDR3 is TGCGCCAGCAGCCTCCTGGGACAGGGGGCTGGGGCCAACGTCCTGACTTTC.

This sequence joins TRBV6-5 and TRBJ1-1; TRBD1 matches at 8 bases. The CDR3 loop spans 13 amino acids. V shed 5 bases, J shed 3 bases, and the junction held 2 bases outside the gene matches. Germline CDR1 is MNHEY and CDR2 is SVGAGI. The CDR3 bases are TGTGCCAGCAGTACGGACAGGGACACTGAAGCTTTCTTT. It translates to CASSTDRDTEAFF.

This rearrangement joins TRBV6-6 to TRBJ2-2; weak D call: TRBD2 (6 bases). Germline V CDR1 and CDR2: MNHNY, SVGAGI (reference sequence). V was trimmed by 6 bases and J by 5 bases, leaving 16 bases between them. The CDR3 covers 15 residues. CDR3 loop: CASSILSGGTGELFF. CDR3 sequence (DNA): TGTGCCAGCAGCATACTCTCCGGGGGAACCGGGGAGCTGTTTTTT.

This chain joins TRBV5-1 and TRBJ2-5, with unresolved D. Trimming left V 4 bases short and J 4 bases short, with 11 bases between. Germline V gene lookup returns CDR1 SGHRS and CDR2 YFSETQ. CDR3 length equals 13 residues. For the CDR3, the DNA is TGCGCCAGCAGCCTGGTCCTCGGAGAGACCCAGTACTTC. It translates to CASSLVLGETQYF.

The chain is built from TRBV5-1 and TRBJ1-3; D is perhaps TRBD1 (5 bases). Trimming shortened V by 0 bases and J by 2 bases, and 6 bases separated the two germline ends. The CDR3 consists of 14 residues. Per the germline V gene, CDR1 is SGHRS and CDR2 is YFSETQ. The CDR3: CASSLGQPGNTIYF. Here the CDR3 DNA reads TGCGCCAGCAGCTTGGGACAGCCTGGAAACACCATATATTTT.

The chain links TRBV5-4 to TRBJ2-7; no firm D call. Germline assignment: CDR1 SGHNT and CDR2 YYREEE (reference sequence). There are 12 residues in the CDR3. V shed 1 base and J shed 5 bases, with 7 bases lying between them. CDR3 nucleotides: TGTGCCAGCAGCTTGTACGGTAACGAGCAGTACTTC. This codes for CASSLYGNEQYF.

The chain recombines TRBV5-1 with TRBJ2-3; D might be TRBD2 (5 bases). Trimming removed 4 bases from V and 4 bases from J, with 13 bases in between. The CDR3 consists of 14 residues. Looked up from germline, CDR1 is SGHRS and CDR2 is YFSETQ. The CDR3 sequence is CASSPSHGADTQYF. The CDR3 nucleotides read TGCGCCAGCAGCCCTAGCCACGGGGCAGATACGCAGTATTTT.

This sequence joins TRBV5-1 and TRBJ2-7, with a possible D match to TRBD1 (6 bases). The CDR3 has 15 residues. Germline V CDR1 and CDR2: SGHRS, YFSETQ. The V and J ends lost 5 bases and 0 bases respectively, with 15 bases between them. The CDR3 loop reads CASRAGDESSYEQYF. CDR3 DNA sequence: TGCGCCAGCAGGGCAGGGGATGAGAGCTCCTACGAGCAGTACTTC.

This clone is a singleton in its sample. The chain carries TRBV10-2 and TRBJ2-5; TRBD2 matches 7 bases. V was pared by 6 bases and J by 1 base, with 5 bases of the junction left unmatched. The germline V gene encodes CDR1 WSHSY and CDR2 SAAADI. The CDR3 length is 14 residues. CDR3 sequence: CASSTPSGQETQYF. The CDR3 nucleotides read TGCGCCAGCAGCACCCCTAGCGGCCAAGAGACCCAGTACTTC.

The rearrangement uses TRBV7-8 and TRBJ1-6; 8 bases match TRBD1. Germline CDR1 reads SGHVS; CDR2 reads FQNEAQ. This CDR3 region has 12 residues. V shed 6 bases, J shed 10 bases, and the junction held 2 bases outside the gene matches. The CDR3 DNA follows: TGTGCCAGCAGGGACAGGGCGTCACCCCTCCACTTT. Protein product: CASRDRASPLHF.

The genes are TRBV5-1 and TRBJ2-3, with 9 bases identical to TRBD2. The germline CDR1 and CDR2 sequences are SGHRS and YFSETQ. This CDR3 region has 17 residues. The V segment lost 4 bases and the J segment 4 bases; nucleotides outside the gene matches: 13. CDR3 loop: CASSPNGDGGGADTQYF. DNA for the CDR3: TGCGCCAGCAGCCCGAATGGAGATGGCGGGGGGGCAGATACGCAGTATTTT.

The chain couples TRBV7-9 to TRBJ2-3, with 11 bases identical to TRBD2. The germline gives CDR1 SEHNR, CDR2 FQNEAQ (reference sequence). V shed 6 bases, J shed 2 bases, and the junction held 7 bases outside the gene matches. The CDR3 extends over 16 amino acids. CDR3 nucleotides: TGTGCCAGCAGTCGCACTAGCGGGGGCCCCACAGATACGCAGTATTTT. This gives the protein CASSRTSGGPTDTQYF.

The chain has TRBV2 and TRBJ1-1; D perhaps matches TRBD1 (6 bases). The CDR3 totals 15 residues. Trimming removed 2 bases at V and 4 bases at J, with 14 bases between. Germline V gives CDR1 SNHLY, CDR2 FYNNEI. CDR3 in DNA: TGTGCCAGCAGTGAAACGGCAGGGGTGGTCACTGAAGCTTTCTTT. It is translated as CASSETAGVVTEAFF.

The genes are TRBV19 and TRBJ2-7, with 10 bases identical to TRBD1. Germline V gene lookup returns CDR1 LNHDA and CDR2 SQIVND (reference sequence). V lost 5 bases to trimming and J lost 5 bases; unmatched junction nucleotides: 12. The CDR3 covers 16 residues. CDR3 amino acids: CASSARDRGPLHEQYF. Here the CDR3 DNA reads TGTGCCAGTAGTGCCCGGGACAGGGGACCTCTACACGAGCAGTACTTC.

V and J are TRBV30 and TRBJ2-1; weak D call: TRBD2 (7 bases). The CDR3 covers 15 residues. V gave up 0 bases and J gave up 4 bases, with 13 bases separating them. Per germline, CDR1 GTSNPN and CDR2 SVGIG (reference sequence). As DNA, the CDR3 is TGTGCCTGGAGTGTAGGGGGGGCGGCGTACAATGAGCAGTTCTTC. Protein sequence: CAWSVGGAAYNEQFF.

In DNA, the CDR3 is TGTGCCAGCAGTTTCTCTACCTCACGGGACAATGAGCAGTTCTTC. Protein sequence: CASSFSTSRDNEQFF. The chain uses TRBV27 and TRBJ2-1; D unresolved. Germline V CDR1 and CDR2: MNHEY, SMNVEV (reference sequence). This CDR3 is 15 amino acids long. Deletions cut 3 bases from V and 5 bases from J, with 14 bases between.

The chain recombines TRBV5-1 with TRBJ2-2, with 10 bases identical to TRBD1. The CDR3 loop spans 15 amino acids. The V gene's germline CDR1 is SGHRS and CDR2 YFSETQ. Trimming took 3 bases from V and 6 from J; bases not matched to a gene: 5. The CDR3 region has the DNA TGCGCCAGCAGCTATAGACAGGGGGCGGCCGGGGAGCTGTTTTTT. Its protein product is CASSYRQGAAGELFF.

The rearrangement joins TRBV5-4 to TRBJ1-6; 9 nucleotides line up with TRBD1. This CDR3 region has 16 residues. Losses at the gene ends were 4 bases for V and 8 bases for J; bases not matched to a gene: 10. CDR1 is SGHNT, CDR2 YYREEE, per germline (reference sequence). The CDR3 here is CASSQGQGSLDSPLHF. CDR3 DNA sequence: TGTGCCAGCAGCCAGGGACAGGGCAGCCTGGATTCACCCCTCCACTTT.

V and J are TRBV6-5 and TRBJ1-6, with D possibly being TRBD1 (5 bases). The germline V gene has CDR1 MNHEY and CDR2 SVGAGI. This CDR3 has 15 amino acids. The ends were cut back, 2 bases at V and 7 bases at J, with 12 bases in the middle. The CDR3 coding sequence is TGTGCCAGCAGTTACAATAGGGGTGGGAATTCACCCCTCCACTTT. Its protein is CASSYNRGGNSPLHF.

The CDR3 here is CASTHLRTDKNYTGELFF. CDR3 sequence (DNA): TGCGCCAGCACCCATCTTAGGACAGATAAGAACTACACCGGGGAGCTGTTTTTT. The chain recombines TRBV5-1 with TRBJ2-2, with D perhaps matching TRBD1 (6 bases). From germline, CDR1 is SGHRS and CDR2 YFSETQ. With 6 bases removed from V and 3 bases from J, the gap between germline ends came to 24 bases. CDR3 length: 18 residues. The entire variable domain, with the rest obtained from reference TRBV5-1 and TRBJ2-2, is as follows: KAGVTQTPRYLIKTRGQQVTLSCSPISGHRSVSWYQQTPGQGLQFLFEYFSETQRNKGNFPGRFSGRQFSNSRSEMNVSTLELGDSALYLCASTHLRTDKNYTGELFFGEGSRLTVL.

V is TRBV5-6 and J is TRBJ1-2; 9 nucleotides line up with TRBD1. This CDR3 region has 15 residues. Germline trimming cut 4 bases from V and 7 bases from J; bases unmatched to any gene: 11. The germline CDR1 and CDR2 sequences are SGHDT and YYEEEE. The CDR3 DNA reads as TGTGCCAGCAGCGTGCGGGACAGGGTTAGAAGTGGCTACACCTTC. Its protein product is CASSVRDRVRSGYTF.

By sample share, this clone is medium-sized. The rearrangement joins TRBV7-6 to TRBJ2-7; the match to TRBD1 covers 9 bases. Per germline, CDR1 SGHVS and CDR2 FNYEAQ. V trimming: 1 base; J trimming: 4 bases; junction bases outside the gene matches: 5. CDR3 length: 15 amino acids. The CDR3 sequence is CASSLVGQGLYEQYF. Written as DNA, the CDR3 is TGTGCCAGCAGCTTAGTTGGACAGGGGCTTTACGAGCAGTACTTC.